Below, 7 T cell receptor beta chains from the same sample are listed, as sequenced in a study of shared clonotypes between healthy human individuals. Naive CD8 cells, CD45RO-negative and positively selected for CCR7, excluded terminally differentiated effector memory CD45RA+ cells. Here immunoSEQ multiplex PCR was the method, and the copy in TCRdb shows in-frame clones only, minus some. The table has approximately 650,000 clones, around 95% seen once. The sequenced material came from naive CD8+ T cells sorted from blood. These receptors were taken from a woman between 25 and 40 years old in good health.

Points on this clone: The sample has other DNA sequences that encode this CDR3 too. This chain uses TRBV5-6 with TRBJ1-5; no definite D call. CDR1 and CDR2 from the germline V gene are SGHDT and YYEEEE. Trimming shortened V by 0 bases and J by 0 bases, and 1 base separated the two germline ends. The CDR3 runs 13 residues. CDR3: CASSLGSNQPQHF. Written as DNA, the CDR3 is TGTGCCAGCAGCTTGGGTAGCAATCAGCCCCAGCATTTT.

The chain is built from TRBV11-2 and TRBJ2-3; tentatively, D is TRBD1 or TRBD2 (5 bases each). V was shortened by 3 bases and J by 5 bases, with 15 bases between the two germline ends. The CDR3 runs 15 residues. The germline V gene has CDR1 SGHAT and CDR2 FQNNGV. Here the CDR3 reads CASSLGDGLVDTQYF. CDR3 DNA sequence: TGTGCCAGCAGCTTGGGGGACGGGTTGGTAGATACGCAGTATTTT.

The CDR3 reads CASSPPLRASYEQYF. CDR3 bases: TGTGCCAGCAGCCCCCCCCTGCGCGCGTCTTACGAGCAGTACTTC. This chain links TRBV7-9 with TRBJ2-7, with no clear D. The germline V and J ends were trimmed by 5 bases and 4 bases, with 18 bases remaining between them. CDR3 size: 15 residues. Germline V gene sequence: CDR1 SEHNR, CDR2 FQNEAQ (reference sequence). Looking up the rest from reference TRBV7-9 and TRBJ2-7 gives the full variable domain: DTGVSQNPRHKITKRGQNVTFRCDPISEHNRLYWYRQTLGQGPEFLTYFQNEAQLEKSRLLSDRFSAERPKGSFSTLEIQRTEQGDSAMYLCASSPPLRASYEQYFGPGTRLTVT.

The rearrangement links TRBV4-1 to TRBJ2-7; TRBD2 aligns across 7 bases. Germline CDR1 reads MGHRA; CDR2 reads YSYEKL. Unmatched junction bases numbered 9, after V lost 0 bases and J lost 4 bases. There are 16 residues in the CDR3. CDR3 coding DNA: TGCGCCAGCAGCCAAGATTCGGGGGGATTTGTGTACGAGCAGTACTTC. This codes for CASSQDSGGFVYEQYF.

This chain connects TRBV15 to TRBJ1-1; D is possibly TRBD1 (6 bases). The CDR3 runs 17 residues. Trimming stripped 0 bases from V and 8 bases from J, with 22 bases between. Germline lookup yields CDR1 LNHNV and CDR2 YYDKDF (reference sequence). The DNA for the CDR3 is TGTGCCACCAGCAGAGATGGGGGAGGGGGAAGCTTTCTCGAAGCTTTCTTT. Amino acid sequence: CATSRDGGGGSFLEAFF.

The CDR3 loop is CASSQAEGAGELFF. The CDR3 bases are TGCGCCAGCAGCCAAGCGGAGGGGGCCGGGGAGCTGTTTTTT. V is TRBV4-1 and J is TRBJ2-2; D could derive from TRBD1 or TRBD2 (6 bases each). Germline values: CDR1 MGHRA, CDR2 YSYEKL. The CDR3 is 14 amino acids. V lost 1 base and J 6 bases, leaving 9 bases between the germline ends.

In its sample, this clone was seen a few times. The rearrangement links TRBV30 to TRBJ1-1, with TRBD1 as a possible D gene (5 bases). The CDR3 contains 16 residues. Germline values: CDR1 GTSNPN, CDR2 SVGIG (reference sequence). The ends were cut back, 2 bases at V and 0 bases at J, with 16 bases in the middle. The CDR3 DNA is TGTGCCTGGAGTTCCCAACTAGACAGATTGAACACTGAAGCTTTCTTT. Translating gives CAWSSQLDRLNTEAFF. The full variable domain, with the rest looked up from reference TRBV30 and TRBJ1-1, is SQTIHQWPATLVQPVGSPLSLECTVEGTSNPNLYWYRQAAGRGLQLLFYSVGIGQISSEVPQNLSASRPQDRQFILSSKKLLLSDSGFYLCAWSSQLDRLNTEAFFGQGTRLTVV.